Following are 3 T cell receptor beta chains from one sample sequenced in a study of vaccination and CD4 T cells after COVID-19. The Oncomine TCR Beta short-read assay sequenced DNA from cultured CD4+ T cells. TCRdb called the PCR reads again in MiXCR, with one record for every CDR3 protein. The sample contains about 11,000 distinct CDR3 sequences, approximately 52% of which appear only once. The antigens for these receptors are not known. Treatment meaning: 10-day PBMC culture with coronavirus spike peptide pools or control peptides (ViraFEST assay). Sequences were obtained from CD4+ T cells from blood, cultured in vitro. Every receptor here comes from a human donor who had recovered from COVID-19.

This clonotype was picked up a small number of times. The V and J genes are TRBV2 and TRBJ1-1; unclear D gene. The V gene lost 2 bases and the J gene lost 3 bases, with 7 bases spanning the gap. Germline CDR1 is SNHLY and CDR2 is FYNNEI. This CDR3 is built from 13 residues. The CDR3 bases are TGTGCCAGCAGTGAACTTAGTTACACTGAAGCTTTCTTT. Amino acids: CASSELSYTEAFF.

This chain links TRBV7-2 with TRBJ1-3, with 7 bases lining up with TRBD1. The CDR3 is 16 residues long. In germline, CDR1 is SGHTA, CDR2 FQGNSA. The junction had 8 bases not matched to a gene; V was cut back by 4 bases and J by 2 bases. As DNA, the CDR3 is TGTGCCAGCAGCTCCAGACCCGACAGGGCTGGAAACACCATATATTTT. Its protein is CASSSRPDRAGNTIYF.

The chain uses TRBV7-2 and TRBJ1-1; no clear D gene. Trimming shortened V by 6 bases and J by 1 base, and 15 bases separated the two germline ends. The CDR3 covers 15 residues. From germline, CDR1 is SGHTA and CDR2 FQGNSA. CDR3 amino acids: CASSPNTNGNTEAFF. Here the CDR3 DNA reads TGTGCCAGCAGTCCTAACACGAACGGGAACACTGAAGCTTTCTTT. Full variable domain (missing parts from reference TRBV7-2 and TRBJ1-1): GAGVSQSPSNKVTEKGKDVELRCDPISGHTALYWYRQSLGQGLEFLIYFQGNSAPDKSGLPSDRFSAERTGGSVSTLTIQRTQQEDSAVYLCASSPNTNGNTEAFFGQGTRLTVV.